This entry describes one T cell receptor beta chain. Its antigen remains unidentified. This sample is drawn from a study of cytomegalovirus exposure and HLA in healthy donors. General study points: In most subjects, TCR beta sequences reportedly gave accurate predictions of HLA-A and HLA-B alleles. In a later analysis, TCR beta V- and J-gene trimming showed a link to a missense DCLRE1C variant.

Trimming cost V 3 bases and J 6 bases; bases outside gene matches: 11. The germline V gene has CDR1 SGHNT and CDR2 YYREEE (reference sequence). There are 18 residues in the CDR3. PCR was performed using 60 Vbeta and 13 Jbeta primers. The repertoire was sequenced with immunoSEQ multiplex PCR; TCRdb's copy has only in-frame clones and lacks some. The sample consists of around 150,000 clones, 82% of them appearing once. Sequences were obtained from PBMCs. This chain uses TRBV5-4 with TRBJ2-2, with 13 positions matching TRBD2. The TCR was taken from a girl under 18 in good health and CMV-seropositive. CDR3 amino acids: CASSSRTSGRSGAGELFF. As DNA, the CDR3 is TGTGCCAGCAGCTCCCGGACTAGCGGGAGAAGTGGGGCCGGGGAGCTGTTTTTT.